The next 23 T cell receptor beta chains were all read from a single sample in a study of Ad26.COV2.S vaccination and SARS-CoV-2 variants. Using immunoSEQ multiplex PCR, the repertoire was profiled, and TCRdb retains in-frame clones only, with some absent. The sample lists approximately 300,000 clones, more than 70% occurring once. The sample's treatment: approximately 18 received Ad26.COV2.S at low or high dose, single or two shots; 5 received placebo; per-sample allocation not given. Each sample was drawn 63 days after the first injection (of vaccine or placebo). The sample consisted of peripheral blood, taken in a trial of Ad26.COV2.S vaccine versus placebo. These receptor sequences come from a person between 18 and 65 years old who received the Ad26.COV2.S COVID-19 vaccine or a placebo.

V usage is TRBV10-3 and J usage is TRBJ1-5; TRBD1 agrees at 8 bases. V lost 2 bases to trimming and J lost 6 bases; unmatched junction nucleotides: 9. From germline, CDR1 is ENHRY and CDR2 SYGVKD. This CDR3 has 16 residues. The CDR3 sequence: CAISEGQGAMGQPQHF. The CDR3 DNA is TGTGCCATCAGTGAGGGGCAGGGGGCGATGGGTCAGCCCCAGCATTTT.

The chain is built from TRBV11-1 and TRBJ1-2, with 8 bases lining up with TRBD1. The CDR3 runs 15 residues. Germline-derived CDR1 and CDR2 are SGHAT and FQDESV (reference sequence). Trimming cost V 4 bases and J 4 bases; bases outside gene matches: 8. CDR3 sequence reads: CASSSRTGSVYGYTF. CDR3 nucleotide sequence: TGTGCCAGCAGCTCCAGGACAGGGTCGGTCTATGGCTACACCTTC.

This clone is medium-sized. The rearrangement links TRBV10-3 to TRBJ2-2, with D unclear. This CDR3 has 15 residues. From germline, CDR1 is ENHRY and CDR2 SYGVKD. The germline V and J ends were trimmed by 6 bases and 9 bases, with 20 bases remaining between them. In DNA, the CDR3 is TGTGCCATCAGCCCAGAAATAGGGAATGGCAGGGAGCTGTTTTTT. It yields the protein CAISPEIGNGRELFF.

The chain links TRBV21-1 to TRBJ1-3. TRBV21-1 is noted as a pseudogene. This CDR3 has 13 residues. The CDR3 nucleotides read TGTGCCAGCAGCAAAGATATCGGAAACACCATATATTTT. It yields the protein CASSKDIGNTIYF.

The chain uses TRBV19 and TRBJ2-6; TRBD2 agrees at 12 bases. There are 16 residues in the CDR3. Germline V gene data show CDR1 as LNHDA and CDR2 as SQIVND (reference sequence). V shed 7 bases and J 0 bases; nucleotides not matched to a gene: 1. For the CDR3, the DNA is TGTGCCAGTACTAGCGGGGGGGCCTCTGGGGCCAACGTCCTGACTTTC. The encoded protein is CASTSGGASGANVLTF.

The gene calls are TRBV29-1 and TRBJ2-7; TRBD1 matches 7 bases. The CDR3 extends over 13 amino acids. The ends lost 1 base at V and 5 bases at J; junction bases unmatched: 5. Germline loops: CDR1 SQVTM, CDR2 ANQGSEA. The CDR3 DNA is TGCAGCGTTGAAGGGCAGGGGGTAAACGAGCAGTACTTC. Translating gives CSVEGQGVNEQYF.

The V and J genes are TRBV7-3 and TRBJ2-1; 9 bases are a match to TRBD1. V gave up 4 bases and J gave up 9 bases; unmatched junction bases: 4. CDR3 size: 13 residues. From germline, CDR1 is SGHTA and CDR2 FQGTGA. As DNA, the CDR3 is TGTGCCAGCAGCTCGGGACAGGGTGGTGAGCAGTTCTTC. Protein product: CASSSGQGGEQFF.

The CDR3 coding sequence is TGCAGTGCTAGTGGGCCGGCGGGCTCTGGAAACACCATATATTTT. This gives the protein CSASGPAGSGNTIYF. The chain uses TRBV20-1 and TRBJ1-3, with D uncertain. V was trimmed by 3 bases and J by 0 bases, leaving 12 bases between them. The CDR3 is made up of 15 amino acids. Germline lookup yields CDR1 DFQATT and CDR2 SNEGSKA (reference sequence).

The chain employs TRBV7-8 and TRBJ1-3, with D possibly being TRBD1 (5 bases). V was clipped by 2 bases and J by 2 bases, with 10 bases between them. Germline V gene lookup returns CDR1 SGHVS and CDR2 FQNEAQ. The CDR3 length is 15 residues. CDR3: CASSLRGRAGNTIYF. CDR3 in DNA: TGTGCCAGCAGCTTACGGGGCAGGGCTGGAAACACCATATATTTT.

The chain uses TRBV5-4 and TRBJ2-7; 8 bases line up with TRBD2. This CDR3 comprises 17 residues. Germline V CDR1 and CDR2: SGHNT, YYREEE (reference sequence). V shed 4 bases, J shed 1 base, and the junction held 13 bases outside the gene matches. The CDR3 DNA reads TGTGCCAGCAGCACTCGGGCTTTTGCGGGGGGATCCTACGAGCAGTACTTC. Its translation: CASSTRAFAGGSYEQYF.

The rearrangement joins TRBV12-3 or TRBV12-4 to TRBJ1-1; unclear D gene. V dropped 10 bases and J dropped 11 bases, with 17 bases sitting between them. There are 11 residues in the CDR3. CDR3 DNA sequence: TGTGCCACCAGCCGGGGTCCTCGTGCTTTCTTT. Translating it yields CATSRGPRAFF.

The chain uses TRBV10-3 and TRBJ1-2; possibly TRBD1 for D (6 bases). The germline V gene has CDR1 ENHRY and CDR2 SYGVKD. This CDR3 region has 12 residues. V lost 4 bases and J 8 bases, leaving 11 bases between the germline ends. The CDR3 nucleotides read TGTGCCATCAGTGGACAGGAGCGAGGCTACACCTTC. Translated: CAISGQERGYTF.

The CDR3 reads CASTYGGGGELFF. DNA for the CDR3: TGTGCCAGCACCTACGGGGGAGGCGGGGAGCTGTTTTTT. J is TRBJ2-2 and V is TRBV3-1 (or the pseudogene TRBV3-2); maybe TRBD2 (6 bases). Trimming removed 7 bases at V and 7 bases at J, with 13 bases between. The CDR3 extends over 13 amino acids. The germline CDR1 and CDR2 sequences are LGHDT and YNNKEL (reference sequence).

This clone is a singleton in its sample. CDR3 loop: CASLAGGPRNEQFF. As DNA, the CDR3 is TGTGCCAGCTTAGCGGGGGGGCCAAGGAATGAGCAGTTCTTC. The V gene is TRBV27, the J gene TRBJ2-1; 11 bases are a match to TRBD2. The CDR3 runs to 14 residues. Germline V lookup: CDR1 MNHEY, CDR2 SMNVEV (reference sequence). Trimming took 8 bases from V and 7 from J; bases not matched to a gene: 7.

The rearrangement joins TRBV18 to TRBJ1-2; TRBD1 matches 7 bases. CDR3 length: 17 residues. J gave up 3 bases and V 2 bases, and 12 bases lay outside the gene matches. Germline V gene data show CDR1 as KGHSH and CDR2 as LQKENI. CDR3 coding DNA: TGTGCCAGCTCACCAGGGACAGCCATCCAGCGACACTATGGCTACACCTTC. Encoded protein: CASSPGTAIQRHYGYTF.

The chain uses TRBV29-1 and TRBJ2-7; possible D gene TRBD1, 6 bases. The germline gives CDR1 SQVTM, CDR2 ANQGSEA. Trimming stripped 6 bases from V and 0 bases from J, with 12 bases between. This CDR3 region has 13 residues. For the CDR3, the DNA is TGCAGCGTCTATCACAGGGACTCCTACGAGCAGTACTTC. It translates to CSVYHRDSYEQYF.

The V call is TRBV7-7, the J call TRBJ2-5; 15 bases map to TRBD2. V shed 5 bases and J 5 bases; nucleotides not matched to a gene: 3. The CDR3 is 15 residues long. Germline V gives CDR1 SSHAT, CDR2 FNYEAQ (reference sequence). The CDR3 is CASSQGTSGGETQYF. CDR3 sequence (DNA): TGTGCCAGCAGCCAAGGGACTAGCGGGGGGGAGACCCAGTACTTC.

The rearrangement uses TRBV19 and TRBJ2-1, with D unclear. The V end was cut by 3 bases, the J end by 0 bases, with 6 bases between. This CDR3 has 14 residues. The germline V gene has CDR1 LNHDA and CDR2 SQIVND (reference sequence). CDR3 amino acids: CASSIRFSYNEQFF. The CDR3 coding sequence is TGTGCCAGTAGTATTAGATTCTCCTACAATGAGCAGTTCTTC.

J is TRBJ2-7 and V is TRBV9; TRBD2 agrees at 14 bases. There are 15 residues in the CDR3. Germline trimming cut 0 bases from V and 9 bases from J; bases unmatched to any gene: 5. Germline V lookup: CDR1 SGDLS, CDR2 YYNGEE. CDR3 sequence: CASSVATSGGELQYF. As DNA, the CDR3 is TGTGCCAGCAGCGTAGCGACTAGCGGGGGGGAGTTGCAGTACTTC.

This rearrangement joins TRBV7-9 to TRBJ1-1; maybe TRBD1 (5 bases). Trimming took 5 bases from V and 3 from J, leaving 16 bases between them. Germline V gene data show CDR1 as SEHNR and CDR2 as FQNEAQ (reference sequence). The CDR3 consists of 15 residues. The CDR3 nucleotides read TGTGCCAGCAGCGCCTCCCCGGGGGGTTACACTGAAGCTTTCTTT. It codes for CASSASPGGYTEAFF.

The V and J genes are TRBV7-2 and TRBJ2-3; 8 nucleotides line up with TRBD1. V shed 4 bases, J shed 2 bases, and the junction held 8 bases outside the gene matches. The CDR3 runs to 16 residues. The germline gives CDR1 SGHTA, CDR2 FQGNSA. CDR3 residues: CASSWGQALLTDTQYF. CDR3 nucleotides: TGTGCCAGCAGCTGGGGACAGGCCCTTCTCACAGATACGCAGTATTTT.

This clone was observed a few times. The chain has TRBV11-2 and TRBJ2-7; 7 bases line up with TRBD1. The length of the CDR3 is 15 residues. Germline V gives CDR1 SGHAT, CDR2 FQNNGV. J lost 7 bases, V lost 5 bases, and 14 bases had no gene match. The CDR3 nucleotides are TGTGCCAGCAGCGGTTGGGGACAGCCAGGGGAAGAGCAGTACTTC. It is translated as CASSGWGQPGEEQYF.

This clone occurred a few times. Distinct nucleotide sequences in the sample also encode this CDR3. The chain employs TRBV5-1 and TRBJ1-6, with D possibly being TRBD1 (5 bases). V shed 0 bases and J shed 7 bases, with 11 bases lying between them. Per the germline V gene, CDR1 is SGHRS and CDR2 is YFSETQ. The CDR3 is 15 residues long. The CDR3 is CASSLEGTGNSPLHF. As DNA, the CDR3 is TGCGCCAGCAGCTTGGAGGGGACCGGGAATTCACCCCTCCACTTT.